This T cell receptor beta chain is drawn from a study of OX40 agonist ivuxolimab in advanced cancers. Study context: Anti-PD-1, anti-PD-L1 or anti-CTLA-4 therapy given earlier was allowed, and approximately 43% had some.

Turning to this clone: The antigen is not known.

Clones were sequenced by immunoSEQ multiplex PCR, and TCRdb holds only the in-frame ones, with some missing. The sample gives roughly 98,000 clones, about 79% of which show up once; over 1.3% is in the top ten. Trimming removed 0 bases at V and 3 bases at J, with 8 bases between. Germline values: CDR1 MGHRA, CDR2 YSYEKL. This CDR3 has 15 residues. Study observations and caveats: Averaged across samples, CD8+ T cells carried more expanded clones than CD4+ did.

This TCR came from an adult with an advanced solid tumor such as melanoma, head and neck, liver or kidney cancer. The gene calls are TRBV4-1 and TRBJ2-2; possible D gene TRBD2, 5 bases. The sequences come from CD4+ or CD8+ T cells sorted from blood, collected in a trial of the OX40 agonist ivuxolimab. For the CDR3, the DNA is TGCGCCAGCAGCCAAGATAGGACTCACACCGGGGAGCTGTTTTTT. It is translated as CASSQDRTHTGELFF.